This T cell receptor (beta chain) was sequenced for a study of blood T cell repertoires in COVID-19. Study in general: Sites in the United States, Italy and Spain provided acute and convalescent COVID-19 samples.

Authors' analysis steps: Amplification from reference gene primers served as the basis for estimated nucleated cell counts. Profiled with immunoSEQ multiplex PCR; TCRdb holds only in-frame clones, not every one. Clone size and V and J calls were adopted from that table, with D and trimming inferred from the DNA. Of approximately 100,000 clones listed, just over 90% are singletons. Germline assignment: CDR1 MDHEN and CDR2 SYDVKM. The CDR3 contains 15 residues. Trimming pared 4 bases from V and 8 bases from J, leaving 17 bases between. This clone was counted a few times. Sample: peripheral blood. This chain joins TRBV28 and TRBJ1-4, with a tentative D call TRBD1 (6 bases). The clonotype was recovered from a man aged 60-69 years with acute or convalescent COVID-19. The CDR3 region has the DNA TGTGCCAGCAGTTCAACCCCGGGGGGCAGGGAAAAACTGTTTTTT. Its protein is CASSSTPGGREKLFF.